One and the same sample provided the 5 T cell receptor beta chains below, sequenced in a study of T-cell reconstitution after alpha-beta-depleted transplantation in children (dated by TCRdb to the mid-2010s). What the treatment or condition label conveys for this sample: allogeneic hematopoietic cell transplantation with graft depleted of TCRalphabeta T cells and CD19 B cells. Library preparation was by PCR. Sequencing used an Illumina HiSeq 2500. TCR library preparation used molecular barcoding, with unique molecular identifiers applied to normalize quantification of the TCRbeta repertoire. TCRdb ran its own pipeline on the public reads, namely fastp trimming at Q25 and MiXCR clone calling, and kept in-frame beta chains. Rows merge per CDR3 protein into single entries with the most common DNA and genes. The sample table holds about 250,000 distinct CDR3 sequences, of which about 24% were seen once. The leading ten clones occupy about 4.8% of the sample.

Sequencing used PBMCs, mostly from graft donor cells, obtained 360 days after TCRalphabeta/CD19-depleted stem cell transplant. The source of these receptors is a female patient aged 2-15 years who had a stem cell transplant for congenital amegakaryocytic thrombocytopenia, so the T cells may come from the graft donor.

V is TRBV9 and J is TRBJ2-1, with 11 positions matching TRBD2. J gave up 5 bases and V 0 bases, and 10 bases lay outside the gene matches. Looked up from germline, CDR1 is SGDLS and CDR2 is YYNGEE. The CDR3 contains 18 residues. CDR3 nucleotide sequence: TGTGCCAGCAGCGTAGGGGTCGTTACTAGCGGGAGAAACAATGAGCAGTTCTTC. Translated: CASSVGVVTSGRNNEQFF.

This chain links TRBV20-1 with TRBJ2-1, with D tentatively TRBD2 (6 bases). Germline assignment: CDR1 DFQATT and CDR2 SNEGSKA (reference sequence). CDR3 length: 13 residues. Trimming cost V 6 bases and J 7 bases, with 16 bases left between them. The CDR3 DNA sequence: TGCAGTGCCCAAATGCGGGGCCTGAATGAGCAGTTCTTC. Amino acids: CSAQMRGLNEQFF.

In its sample, this clonotype was seen a few times. The gene calls are TRBV12-3 or TRBV12-4 and TRBJ1-3, with a weak D call TRBD1 (5 bases). The V end was cut by 6 bases, the J end by 2 bases, with 17 bases between. There are 16 residues in the CDR3. CDR3 DNA sequence: TGTGCCAGCAGCCTGGGGGGGGAGTTGGCTGGAAACACCATATATTTT. Amino acids: CASSLGGELAGNTIYF.

There are a few counts of this clonotype. V usage is TRBV3-1 and J usage is TRBJ2-7; perhaps D is TRBD1 or TRBD2 (5 bases each). Germline assignment: CDR1 LGHDT and CDR2 YNNKEL (reference sequence). The CDR3 has 17 amino acids. Trimming took 0 bases from V and 0 from J, leaving 15 bases between them. This CDR3 is CASSQENERGSSYEQYF. Written as DNA, the CDR3 is TGTGCCAGCAGCCAAGAGAACGAGAGGGGAAGCTCCTACGAGCAGTACTTC.

This clonotype has just a few counts. This chain joins TRBV25-1 and TRBJ1-1, with D tentatively TRBD1 (6 bases). The length of the CDR3 is 13 residues. Trimming shortened V by 6 bases and J by 8 bases, and 16 bases separated the two germline ends. In germline, CDR1 is MGHDK, CDR2 SYGVNS. CDR3 sequence (DNA): TGTGCCAGCAGAAGAATTGGGGGCCCCGAAGCTTTCTTT. It codes for CASRRIGGPEAFF.